Presented here are 20 T cell receptor beta chains from one specimen sequenced in a study of identical twins. TCRdb reprocessed the 5' RACE reads with MiXCR, giving one entry per CDR3 protein. The sample lists some 500,000 distinct CDR3 sequences, 13% to 15% seen once, with approximately 1% in the top ten. These same records also appear under a second study, on yellow fever vaccine responses in identical twins.

The specimen was CD4+ T cells sorted from blood. These receptors came from a young woman in good health.

This clonotype showed up many times. The DNA for the CDR3 is TGTGCCAGCAGCTTGACGGGCAGGAGCACAGATACGCAGTATTTT. Translation: CASSLTGRSTDTQYF. This chain links TRBV5-5 with TRBJ2-3; D is uncertain. Germline CDR1 reads SGHKS; CDR2 reads YYEKEE (reference sequence). Trimming took 1 base from V and 0 from J, leaving 9 bases between them. The CDR3 is 15 amino acids.

This chain joins TRBV6-2 or TRBV6-3 and TRBJ1-2, with D unresolved. Trimming removed 0 bases from V and 7 bases from J, with 6 bases in between. Germline CDR1 is MNHEY and CDR2 is SVGEGT. This CDR3 is built from 12 residues. CDR3 in amino acids: CASSYSAGGYTF. The CDR3 DNA follows: TGTGCCAGCAGTTACTCGGCCGGTGGCTACACCTTC.

A note on this clonotype: The junction shows a germline mismatch at one end, possibly a read error. The chain recombines TRBV3-1 with TRBJ1-5, with D possibly TRBD1 on 5 matching bases. From germline, CDR1 is LGHDT and CDR2 YNNKEL (reference sequence). The CDR3 loop spans 15 amino acids. For the CDR3, the DNA is TGTGCCAGCACCCAAGATCCCAGGGCGGGTCAGCCCCAGCATTTT. It codes for CASTQDPRAGQPQHF. The entire variable domain, with the rest obtained from reference TRBV3-1 and TRBJ1-5, is as follows: DTAVSQTPKYLVTQMGNDKSIKCEQNLGHDTMYWYKQDSKKFLKIMFSYNNKELIINETVPNRFSPKSPDKAHLNLHINSLELGDSAVYFCASTQDPRAGQPQHFGDGTRLSIL.

V is TRBV11-2 and J is TRBJ2-7; the D is unclear. The CDR3 runs 14 residues. CDR1 and CDR2 (germline): SGHAT, FQNNGV. Trimming took 1 base from V and 1 from J, leaving 8 bases between them. CDR3 sequence (DNA): TGTGCCAGCAGCTTAGTGGTGGGGTCCTACGAGCAGTACTTC. As protein: CASSLVVGSYEQYF.

This clonotype was detected a few times. The chain carries TRBV28 and TRBJ2-7, with D uncertain. V was clipped by 6 bases and J by 3 bases, with 9 bases between them. CDR1 is MDHEN and CDR2 is SYDVKM in the germline V gene. The length of the CDR3 is 12 residues. CDR3 protein: CASRALGYEQYF. Here the CDR3 DNA reads TGTGCCAGCAGGGCCCTCGGCTACGAGCAGTACTTC.

The V gene is TRBV20-1, the J gene TRBJ1-5, with D uncertain. This CDR3 region has 13 residues. Trimming shortened V by 1 base and J by 2 bases, and 6 bases separated the two germline ends. Germline CDR1 is DFQATT and CDR2 is SNEGSKA (reference sequence). Here the CDR3 DNA reads TGCAGTGCTAGAGTTAGCGGCAATCAGCCCCAGCATTTT. Its translation: CSARVSGNQPQHF.

This clonotype appeared a few times. The genes are TRBV27 and TRBJ1-1, with a tentative D call TRBD1 (5 bases). The germline V and J ends were trimmed by 5 bases and 5 bases, with 18 bases remaining between them. The CDR3 spans 15 residues. In germline, CDR1 is MNHEY, CDR2 SMNVEV (reference sequence). The CDR3 spells CASSTPRQGRTEAFF. Written as DNA, the CDR3 is TGTGCCAGCAGTACCCCTCGGCAGGGTCGAACTGAAGCTTTCTTT.

The chain is built from TRBV6-1 and TRBJ1-1, with D possibly being TRBD1 (5 bases). The germline V gene encodes CDR1 MNHNS and CDR2 SASEGT. V dropped 6 bases and J dropped 0 bases, with 11 bases sitting between them. The CDR3 length is 14 residues. The CDR3: CASRQQEMNTEAFF. The CDR3 bases are TGTGCCAGCAGGCAACAGGAGATGAACACTGAAGCTTTCTTT.

The gene calls are TRBV6-1 and TRBJ1-3, with D unresolved. This CDR3 has 14 amino acids. The germline gives CDR1 MNHNS, CDR2 SASEGT. V was shortened by 6 bases and J by 3 bases, with 12 bases between the two germline ends. CDR3 sequence: CASSTIGRGNTIYF. The DNA for the CDR3 is TGTGCCAGCAGCACAATTGGCCGTGGAAACACCATATATTTT.

The chain joins TRBV19 to TRBJ2-1, with no clear D. CDR1 is LNHDA and CDR2 is SQIVND in the germline V gene (reference sequence). This CDR3 comprises 14 residues. V lost 1 base, J lost 3 bases, and 7 bases lay in between. CDR3 nucleotide sequence: TGTGCCAGTAGTATAGTCACGTACTACAATGAGCAGTTCTTC. Protein product: CASSIVTYYNEQFF.

The V call is TRBV5-6, the J call TRBJ2-1; 12 bases are shared with TRBD2. This CDR3 comprises 16 residues. Unmatched junction bases numbered 5, after V lost 4 bases and J lost 3 bases. Germline loops: CDR1 SGHDT, CDR2 YYEEEE. In nucleotides, the CDR3 is TGTGCCAGCAGCCTTCGGACTAGCGGGGACTACAATGAGCAGTTCTTC. Translation gives CASSLRTSGDYNEQFF. Using reference TRBV5-6 and TRBJ2-1 for the parts outside the CDR3, the full variable domain is DAGVTQSPTHLIKTRGQQVTLRCSPKSGHDTVSWYQQALGQGPQFIFQYYEEEERQRGNFPDRFSGHQFPNYSSELNVNALLLGDSALYLCASSLRTSGDYNEQFFGPGTRLTVL.

This clonotype has just a few counts. The rearrangement joins TRBV4-2 to TRBJ2-3, with 9 bases matching TRBD1. CDR1 and CDR2 from the germline V gene are LGHNA and YNFKEQ. Germline trimming cut 3 bases from V and 5 bases from J; bases unmatched to any gene: 9. The CDR3 is 16 residues long. The CDR3: CASSHPRGQGGDTQYF. The CDR3 coding sequence is TGTGCCAGCAGCCACCCGAGGGGACAGGGCGGAGATACGCAGTATTTT.

This clonotype was seen only a few times. The chain combines TRBV15 with TRBJ2-4; D is possibly TRBD1 (5 bases). V lost 1 base to trimming and J lost 7 bases, with 14 bases between them. From germline, CDR1 is LNHNV and CDR2 YYDKDF (reference sequence). The CDR3 sequence is 15 residues long. In DNA, the CDR3 is TGTGCCACCAGCAGAGCCCCCCCGGCAGGGAACATTCAGTACTTC. Its translation is CATSRAPPAGNIQYF.

The table lists this clonotype with a few counts. The V and J genes are TRBV11-2 and TRBJ2-6; D is possibly TRBD1 (5 bases). The CDR3 length is 16 residues. Germline values: CDR1 SGHAT, CDR2 FQNNGV. The V end was cut by 3 bases, the J end by 2 bases, with 11 bases between. The CDR3 DNA follows: TGTGCCAGCAGCTTCTTGGGGCCGACTGGGGCCAACGTCCTGACTTTC. This encodes CASSFLGPTGANVLTF.

The CDR3 spells CASSRKDRNYNEQFF. The CDR3 DNA sequence: TGTGCCAGCAGCAGAAAGGACAGGAACTACAATGAGCAGTTCTTC. The chain combines TRBV7-8 with TRBJ2-1, with 7 bases lining up with TRBD1. The CDR3 length is 15 residues. CDR1 SGHVS and CDR2 FQNEAQ come from the germline V gene. The V gene end was trimmed by 5 bases and the J gene end by 3 bases; junction bases not matched to a gene: 7.

In its sample, this clonotype was seen many times. This rearrangement joins TRBV3-1 to TRBJ1-1; D perhaps matches TRBD1 (5 bases). CDR3 length equals 14 residues. The germline V gene has CDR1 LGHDT and CDR2 YNNKEL (reference sequence). V shed 4 bases and J shed 7 bases, with 16 bases lying between them. CDR3 in amino acids: CASSRTQGEVEAFF. CDR3 nucleotides: TGTGCCAGCAGCCGAACTCAGGGAGAGGTTGAAGCTTTCTTT.

This clonotype has just a few counts. V usage is TRBV18 and J usage is TRBJ2-1; the D is unclear. CDR1 and CDR2 from the germline V gene are KGHSH and LQKENI. V was shortened by 0 bases and J by 4 bases, with 7 bases between the two germline ends. The CDR3 is 14 residues long. The CDR3 sequence: CASSPPQGYNEQFF. CDR3 bases: TGTGCCAGCTCACCACCGCAAGGGTACAATGAGCAGTTCTTC.

This chain connects TRBV4-3 to TRBJ1-2; maybe TRBD1 (5 bases). This CDR3 is 16 amino acids long. Germline V gene lookup returns CDR1 LGHNA and CDR2 YSLEER. The ends were cut back, 1 base at V and 1 base at J, with 13 bases in the middle. DNA for the CDR3: TGCGCCAGCAGCCAAGGACAGCCCTCAATTAACTATGGCTACACCTTC. Amino acids: CASSQGQPSINYGYTF.

This sequence joins TRBV18 and TRBJ2-7; D not certain. The CDR3 extends over 14 amino acids. The germline V gene encodes CDR1 KGHSH and CDR2 LQKENI. V lost 6 bases and J 0 bases, leaving 12 bases between the germline ends. CDR3: CASSPIPSSYEQYF. The CDR3 DNA sequence: TGTGCCAGCTCCCCAATTCCGTCCTCCTACGAGCAGTACTTC.

This clonotype was counted only a few times. CDR3: CASSLQLTGELFF. Written as DNA, the CDR3 is TGTGCCAGCAGCTTACAGTTGACCGGGGAGCTGTTTTTT. The rearrangement joins TRBV7-3 to TRBJ2-2; D ambiguous. The germline gives CDR1 SGHTA, CDR2 FQGTGA. The CDR3 is made up of 13 amino acids. Trimming cost V 2 bases and J 5 bases, with 6 bases left between them.